Sequencing of this T cell receptor (beta chain) was carried out in a study of blood T cells in healthy people across ages. There are 14 residues in the CDR3. Germline values: CDR1 DFQATT, CDR2 SNEGSKA (reference sequence). The V gene end was trimmed by 4 bases and the J gene end by 11 bases; junction bases not matched to a gene: 16. This clonotype was seen only a few times. Then a second PCR, running roughly 7 to 12 cycles, was carried out with a sample-barcoded 5' primer and a J-beta primer mix. MiXCR was run by TCRdb on the 5' RACE reads, yielding one entry per CDR3 protein. This table has 1.5 million or so distinct CDR3 sequences, approximately 42% appearing once.

The sequencing sample was made of blood. The genes are TRBV20-1 and TRBJ2-5; 7 positions match TRBD2. This receptor was identified in a woman under 30 in good health. CDR3 in amino acids: CSAKAGSVLGEQYF. CDR3 coding DNA: TGCAGTGCTAAAGCGGGATCTGTTCTAGGGGAGCAGTACTTC.